Here is one T cell receptor (beta chain) with its context. Its antigen is not identified. This record comes from a study of cytotoxic CD8 clonotypes in ibrutinib-treated CLL. Study results and caveats: An increase in clonality occurred at ibrutinib response, followed by a return toward baseline at progression.

With sequencing, the targeted depth ranged from 1 in 200,000 to 1 in 1 million T cells. Generated by immunoSEQ multiplex PCR, the TCRdb table keeps only in-frame clones and is missing some. The sample lists about 140,000 clones; about 80% were seen once. The TCR originated in a human donor with chronic lymphocytic leukemia. The sequenced sample was PBMCs, obtained after 12 months of ibrutinib treatment.

The CDR3 DNA reads as TGTGCCAGTAACGGGGCAGATACGCAGTATTTT. Its protein is CASNGADTQYF. This sequence joins TRBV19 and TRBJ2-3; possible D gene TRBD2, 5 bases. V lost 7 bases, J lost 4 bases, and 6 bases lay in between. This CDR3 has 11 amino acids. Germline V gives CDR1 LNHDA, CDR2 SQIVND (reference sequence).